The subject of this entry is one TCR beta chain. The antigen remains unidentified. Trimming at V came to 1 base and at J to 10 bases, leaving 11 bases not matched to a gene. This CDR3 contains 17 residues. The V gene's germline CDR1 is SGHVS and CDR2 FQNEAQ. Unique molecular identifiers featured in each of the TCR beta cDNA libraries. MiXCR was run by TCRdb on the PCR reads, yielding one entry per CDR3 protein. The data contain hundreds of thousands of distinct CDR3 sequences, approximately 59% of them singletons. The data stem from a study of post-analysis software for immune sequencing data. Study-wide points: TRBV5-6, TRBV5-1 and TRBV20-1 belonged to a set of about five TRBV segments that were more frequent in patients than controls.

This chain joins TRBV7-8 and TRBJ2-1, with 12 positions matching TRBD2. This clonotype originated in a girl aged 2 to 9 with multiple sclerosis. The sequencing input was blood. The CDR3 sequence is CASSLEGLAGTLEEQFF. The CDR3 DNA is TGTGCCAGCAGCTTAGAAGGACTAGCGGGAACGTTAGAAGAGCAGTTCTTC. Full variable domain (rest looked up from reference TRBV7-8 and TRBJ2-1): GAGVSQSPRYKVAKRGQDVALRCDPISGHVSLFWYQQALGQGPEFLTYFQNEAQLDKSGLPSDRFFAERPEGSVSTLKIQRTQQEDSAVYLCASSLEGLAGTLEEQFFGPGTRLTVL.